The sequence of this T cell receptor (beta chain) was determined in a study of T cell changes during pregnancy in multiple sclerosis. TCRdb's copy holds only in-frame clones and misses some; the assay was immunoSEQ multiplex PCR. The sample consists of about 40,000 clones, 89% of them appearing once. J was trimmed by 5 bases and V by 4 bases; bases with no gene match: 2. Germline values: CDR1 MGHDK, CDR2 SYGVNS. This CDR3 has 15 residues. Material: CD4+ T cells from peripheral blood mononuclear cells, obtained in the first trimester of pregnancy. The TCR originated in a female donor with multiple sclerosis, enrolled in a pregnancy study. The chain employs TRBV25-1 and TRBJ2-1, with 13 bases lining up with TRBD2. CDR3 loop: CASSGTSGSHNEQFF. The DNA for the CDR3 is TGTGCCAGCAGTGGGACTAGCGGGAGCCACAATGAGCAGTTCTTC.